This T cell receptor beta chain was recovered during a study of OX40 agonist ivuxolimab in advanced cancers. Study-level points and caveats: Undetermined was the antigen specificity of the expanded peripheral T cells.

V was cut by 4 bases and J by 1 base, with 19 bases left in between. Germline CDR1 reads ENHRY; CDR2 reads SYGVKD. The CDR3 contains 17 residues. The method was immunoSEQ multiplex PCR; TCRdb's version includes in-frame clones alone and lacks a portion of them. The table lists over 85,000 clones, roughly nine tenths of them singletons, with about 0.25% in the top ten. This clone showed up just once. What it binds is unknown. This clonotype was sampled from an adult with an advanced solid tumor such as melanoma, head and neck, liver or kidney cancer. Sequenced here: CD4+ or CD8+ T cells sorted from blood, sampled in a trial of the OX40 agonist ivuxolimab. The chain has TRBV10-3 and TRBJ1-2; D perhaps matches TRBD1 (6 bases). The CDR3 DNA reads TGTGCCATCAGTGGGTCGAGCGACCAGGGGAGTAACTATGGCTACACCTTC. Its protein is CAISGSSDQGSNYGYTF.